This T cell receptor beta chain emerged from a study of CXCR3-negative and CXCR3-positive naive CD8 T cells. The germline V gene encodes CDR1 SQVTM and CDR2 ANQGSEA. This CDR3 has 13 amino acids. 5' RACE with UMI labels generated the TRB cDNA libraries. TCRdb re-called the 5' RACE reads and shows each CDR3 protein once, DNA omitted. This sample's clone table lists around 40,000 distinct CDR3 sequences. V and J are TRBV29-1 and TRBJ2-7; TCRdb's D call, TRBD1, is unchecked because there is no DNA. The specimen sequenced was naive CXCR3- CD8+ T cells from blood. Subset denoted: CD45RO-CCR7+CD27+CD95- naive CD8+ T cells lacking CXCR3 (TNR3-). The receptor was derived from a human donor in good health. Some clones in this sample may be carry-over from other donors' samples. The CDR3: CSVPGQGALEQYF.